These T cell receptor beta chains were read from a single sample in a study of blood T cell repertoires in COVID-19. Sequenced by immunoSEQ multiplex PCR; TCRdb stores in-frame clones only, minus some. The sample lists roughly 230,000 clones; around four fifths were seen once. Sequencing input: peripheral blood. The receptors shown here come from a woman at least 80 years old with COVID-19, enrolled during active disease. Each CDR3 is given with its conserved first and last residue. A D gene is named only where the DNA matches it firmly. Clone sizes are given selectively: once, few, many, or a class where the clone is expanded.

TRBJ2-1	TRBD2	-	TRBV5-1	CASSSLAGGPAEQFF	TGCGCCAGCAGCTCCCTAGCGGGGGGGCCAGCTGAGCAGTTCTTC
TRBJ1-4	-	-	TRBV3-1/TRBV3-2	CASSIQATTNEKLFF	TGTGCCAGCAGCATACAGGCGACAACTAATGAAAAACTGTTTTTT
TRBJ1-5	TRBD1	-	TRBV28	CASTPGQQAQHF	TGTGCCAGCACCCCGGGACAGCAGGCCCAGCATTTT
TRBJ2-7	TRBD1	-	TRBV7-3	CASSLGQGNEQYF	TGTGCCAGCAGCCTGGGACAGGGAAACGAGCAGTACTTC
TRBJ2-1	TRBD2	-	TRBV19	CASSISSTSGGSNEQFF	TGTGCCAGTAGTATATCTTCGACTAGCGGGGGAAGCAATGAGCAGTTCTTC
TRBJ2-7	-	-	TRBV28	CASSSGTMLNEQYF	TGTGCCAGCAGTTCCGGGACAATGCTCAACGAGCAGTACTTC
TRBJ1-5	-	-	TRBV3-1/TRBV3-2	CASSQGSGVRQPQHF	TGTGCCAGCAGCCAAGGATCAGGGGTTCGTCAGCCGCAGCATTTT
TRBJ2-3	-	once	TRBV18	CASSQLVRTDTQYF	TGTGCCAGCTCACAGCTGGTCCGCACAGATACGCAGTATTTT
TRBJ2-7	-	once	TRBV5-1	CASSLGAATASYEQYF	TGCGCCAGCAGCTTGGGGGCAGCCACCGCGTCTTACGAGCAGTACTTC
TRBJ1-4	-	-	TRBV3-1/TRBV3-2	CASSPVSTGEKLFF	TGTGCCAGCAGCCCCGTTTCTACGGGTGAAAAACTGTTTTTT
TRBJ1-5	TRBD1	-	TRBV28	CASSDRQGEQPQHF	TGTGCCAGCAGCGATAGACAGGGTGAGCAGCCCCAGCATTTT
TRBJ2-2	TRBD2	-	TRBV29-1	CSVRAPGLAFTGELFF	TGCAGCGTCCGAGCCCCGGGACTAGCTTTCACCGGGGAGCTGTTTTTT
TRBJ1-2	TRBD1	-	TRBV6-5	CASSPDRGNYGYTF	TGTGCCAGCAGCCCGGACAGGGGTAACTATGGCTACACCTTC
TRBJ2-3	TRBD1	-	TRBV11-3	CASSGGQGAPDTQYF	TGTGCCAGCAGCGGGGGACAGGGGGCCCCAGATACGCAGTATTTT
TRBJ2-6	TRBD1	-	TRBV7-9	CASSWTGAGANVLTF	TGTGCCAGCAGCTGGACAGGGGCTGGGGCCAACGTCCTGACTTTC
TRBJ2-4	-	-	TRBV25-1	CASSEPGSKNIQYF	TGTGCCAGCAGTGAACCGGGGTCCAAAAACATTCAGTACTTC
TRBJ1-1	-	-	TRBV7-2	CASSINGYGNTEAFF	TGTGCCAGCAGCATAAACGGGTACGGGAACACTGAAGCTTTCTTT
TRBJ2-2	-	-	TRBV6-5	CASSQGPANTGELFF	TGTGCCAGCAGCCAGGGGCCCGCGAACACCGGGGAGCTGTTTTTT
TRBJ1-2	-	-	TRBV4-2	CASSQEVAGSNYGYTF	TGTGCCAGTAGCCAAGAGGTCGCAGGTTCGAACTATGGCTACACCTTC
TRBJ1-1	-	-	TRBV3-1/TRBV3-2	CASSQAGRNTEAFF	TGTGCCAGCAGCCAAGCGGGAAGAAACACTGAAGCTTTCTTT
TRBJ1-5	-	-	TRBV2	CASNQNRGSQPQHF	TGTGCCAGCAATCAGAATAGGGGTTCCCAGCCCCAGCATTTT
TRBJ1-5	TRBD1	-	TRBV7-2	CASSTTGGATNQPQHF	TGTGCCAGCAGTACAACAGGGGGCGCGACCAATCAGCCCCAGCATTTT
TRBJ1-5	-	-	TRBV5-6	CASSFSGSNQPQHF	TGTGCCAGCAGCTTTTCAGGGAGCAATCAGCCCCAGCATTTT
TRBJ1-1	TRBD1	-	TRBV30	CAWRPAGGWIYTEAFF	TGTGCCTGGAGACCCGCAGGGGGTTGGATTTACACTGAAGCTTTCTTT
TRBJ2-5	TRBD2	-	TRBV5-1	CASSTGLAETQYF	TGCGCCAGCAGCACCGGACTAGCCGAGACCCAGTACTTC
TRBJ2-2	TRBD1	-	TRBV9	CASSARQGTNTGELFF	TGTGCCAGCAGCGCCCGACAGGGGACGAACACCGGGGAGCTGTTTTTT
TRBJ1-1	TRBD1	few	TRBV2	CAISGQGDTEAFF	TGTGCCATTTCGGGACAGGGGGACACTGAAGCTTTCTTT
TRBJ1-4	-	-	TRBV30	CAWTLGNTNEKLFF	TGTGCCTGGACGCTGGGCAACACTAATGAAAAACTGTTTTTT
TRBJ1-1	-	once	TRBV3-1/TRBV3-2	CASSQGTVNTEAFF	TGTGCCAGCAGCCAAGGGACAGTGAACACTGAAGCTTTCTTT
TRBJ1-2	TRBD1	-	TRBV10-3	CAISEPGTGYYF	TGTGCCATCAGTGAGCCCGGGACAGGATACTATTTC
TRBJ2-3	TRBD1	few	TRBV5-1	CASSPGQGTDTQYF	TGCGCCAGCAGCCCAGGACAGGGGACAGATACGCAGTATTTT
TRBJ1-5	TRBD1	-	TRBV2	CASNRGRDQPQHF	TGTGCCAGCAACAGGGGGCGCGATCAGCCCCAGCATTTT
TRBJ1-5	-	-	TRBV28	CASSPTGTSNQPQHF	TGTGCCAGCAGTCCAACAGGGACGAGTAATCAGCCCCAGCATTTT
TRBJ2-1	-	once	TRBV5-5	CASSLAPGGTYNEQFF	TGTGCCAGCAGCTTGGCTCCGGGGGGCACCTACAATGAGCAGTTCTTC
TRBJ2-7	-	-	TRBV18	CASSPRAQGSSYEQYF	TGTGCCAGCTCACCACGAGCACAGGGCAGCTCCTACGAGCAGTACTTC
TRBJ1-2	TRBD1	-	TRBV5-1	CASSIKGQDSYGYTF	TGCGCCAGCAGCATTAAGGGACAGGACAGCTATGGCTACACCTTC
TRBJ2-4	TRBD1	-	TRBV6-5	CASRRTGIAKNIQYF	TGTGCCAGCAGGAGGACAGGGATAGCCAAAAACATTCAGTACTTC
TRBJ1-2	-	-	TRBV6-5	CASRPQGVYGYTF	TGTGCCAGCAGACCCCAAGGGGTCTATGGCTACACCTTC
TRBJ1-1	-	-	TRBV7-9	CASSSPPKGHTEAFF	TGTGCCAGCAGCTCCCCTCCCAAGGGGCACACTGAAGCTTTCTTT
TRBJ2-6	TRBD1	-	TRBV29-1	CSVVGQAYSGANVLTF	TGCAGCGTGGTTGGACAGGCCTACTCTGGGGCCAACGTCCTGACTTTC
TRBJ2-2	TRBD2	-	TRBV27	CASRRASGGGTGELFF	TGTGCCAGCAGAAGGGCTAGCGGCGGAGGGACCGGGGAGCTGTTTTTT
TRBJ1-2	TRBD1	-	TRBV5-6	CASNQGGGYDYGYTF	TGTGCCAGCAACCAAGGGGGCGGATACGACTATGGCTACACCTTC
TRBJ1-1	-	-	TRBV6-2/TRBV6-3	CASSPSRGIRTEAFF	TGTGCCAGCAGCCCATCCAGGGGAATTCGGACTGAAGCTTTCTTT
TRBJ1-2	TRBD1	-	TRBV19	CASSSLGTANLYGYTF	TGTGCCAGTAGTTCTCTCGGGACAGCGAACCTTTATGGCTACACCTTC
TRBJ2-2	-	-	TRBV6-2/TRBV6-3	CASSYGQVTNTGELFF	TGTGCCAGCAGTTACGGGCAGGTGACGAACACCGGGGAGCTGTTTTTT
TRBJ1-2	-	-	TRBV2	CASSDRRLPEVGYTF	TGTGCCAGCAGTGATCGAAGACTCCCTGAGGTTGGCTACACCTTC